The 27 T cell receptor beta chains below all came from one sample that was sequenced in a study of identical twins. TCRdb processed the 5' RACE reads anew with MiXCR; each CDR3 protein has one entry. The repertoire holds approximately 220,000 distinct CDR3 sequences, around a tenth seen once, with about 5.2% in the top ten. The sequencing sample was made of memory (CD45RO+) T cells sorted from blood. Every receptor here comes from a woman younger than 30 in good health.

This clonotype was seen a handful of times. This chain links TRBV27 with TRBJ1-3, with D tentatively TRBD1 (5 bases). Germline lookup yields CDR1 MNHEY and CDR2 SMNVEV (reference sequence). The CDR3 spans 16 residues. The ends were cut back, 0 bases at V and 9 bases at J, with 18 bases in the middle. The CDR3 region has the DNA TGTGCCAGCAGTTTATCGTTCGCCGGGACCGCAGCCACCATATATTTT. Translation gives CASSLSFAGTAATIYF.

The chain combines TRBV7-6 with TRBJ2-1; D ambiguous. From germline, CDR1 is SGHVS and CDR2 FNYEAQ. This CDR3 region has 16 residues. Trimming stripped 1 base from V and 7 bases from J, with 17 bases between. Here the CDR3 reads CASSLVPTPFRNEQFF. CDR3 coding DNA: TGTGCCAGCAGCTTAGTTCCCACTCCCTTTAGGAATGAGCAGTTCTTC.

The rearrangement uses TRBV20-1 and TRBJ1-1, with D unclear. The CDR3 length is 13 residues. The V end lost 5 bases, the J end lost 1 base, and 11 bases lay between the germline ends. CDR1 is DFQATT, CDR2 SNEGSKA, per germline (reference sequence). The CDR3 DNA follows: TGCAGTGCTCATCCGGACGGGAACACTGAAGCTTTCTTT. Its translation: CSAHPDGNTEAFF.

The V and J genes are TRBV25-1 and TRBJ2-1; 10 nucleotides match TRBD1. Trimming removed 3 bases from V and 12 bases from J; junction bases left unmatched: 17. CDR1 is MGHDK, CDR2 SYGVNS, per germline. This CDR3 is 17 amino acids long. DNA for the CDR3: TGTGCCAGCAGTGAGGAGGAGGGACAGGGGTCTGAGGTGGGGCAGTTCTTC. Translating gives CASSEEEGQGSEVGQFF.

This clonotype was counted between two and nine times. Germline and junction disagree at one end, which may indicate a read error. The rearrangement uses TRBV20-1 and TRBJ2-3; tentatively, D is TRBD1 (6 bases). Looked up from germline, CDR1 is DFQATT and CDR2 is SNEGSKA (reference sequence). The CDR3 is made up of 16 amino acids. The DNA of the CDR3 is TGCAGTACTAGAGGATGGGGCAGGGGACACACAGATACGCAGTATTTT. This translates into CSTRGWGRGHTDTQYF.

This clonotype has more than one count but fewer than ten. The V call is TRBV7-8, the J call TRBJ1-5, with D uncertain. V was pared by 3 bases and J by 2 bases, with 8 bases between. There are 14 residues in the CDR3. Germline V gene lookup returns CDR1 SGHVS and CDR2 FQNEAQ. This CDR3 reads CASSFGPRNQPQHF. Here the CDR3 DNA reads TGTGCCAGCAGCTTCGGGCCCCGCAATCAGCCCCAGCATTTT.

The chain is built from TRBV6-1 and TRBJ1-1; D gene unclear. The ends were cut back, 5 bases at V and 0 bases at J, with 10 bases in the middle. Looked up from germline, CDR1 is MNHNS and CDR2 is SASEGT. This CDR3 region has 14 residues. The CDR3, as DNA: TGTGCCAGCAGTAAAGATTACTTGAACACTGAAGCTTTCTTT. Its translation is CASSKDYLNTEAFF.

This clonotype has just a few counts. This rearrangement joins TRBV9 to TRBJ1-3; D not certain. This CDR3 comprises 15 residues. Germline-derived CDR1 and CDR2 are SGDLS and YYNGEE. V was pared by 2 bases and J by 0 bases, with 9 bases between. The CDR3 is CASSVSWDSGNTIYF. For the CDR3, the DNA is TGTGCCAGCAGCGTGTCGTGGGACTCTGGAAACACCATATATTTT.

The chain joins TRBV7-2 to TRBJ2-3; D ambiguous. The germline V gene encodes CDR1 SGHTA and CDR2 FQGNSA. The CDR3 extends over 12 amino acids. V was pared by 7 bases and J by 6 bases, with 11 bases between. The CDR3 region has the DNA TGTGCCAGCACCGCTAGTCAGGATACGCAGTATTTT. Protein product: CASTASQDTQYF.

The CDR3 region has the DNA TGTGCCAGCACCGGGATCGGTTCACCCCTCCACTTT. This codes for CASTGIGSPLHF. This chain connects TRBV2 to TRBJ1-6, with D unresolved. Germline V gene data show CDR1 as SNHLY and CDR2 as FYNNEI. V lost 7 bases and J 9 bases, leaving 10 bases between the germline ends. The CDR3 contains 12 residues.

The table lists this clonotype with a count of one. The rearrangement joins TRBV6-1 to TRBJ2-7, with D tentatively TRBD1 or TRBD2 (5 bases each). CDR1 and CDR2 from the germline V gene are MNHNS and SASEGT. The CDR3 sequence is 14 residues long. V gave up 7 bases and J gave up 0 bases, with 13 bases separating them. As DNA, the CDR3 is TGTGCCAGCAACCGGGAAAGGGGCTCCTACGAGCAGTACTTC. Residues: CASNRERGSYEQYF.

This clonotype was seen ten or more times. This chain joins TRBV15 and TRBJ1-2; no definite D call. The germline V and J ends were trimmed by 5 bases and 4 bases, with 14 bases remaining between them. Germline loops: CDR1 LNHNV, CDR2 YYDKDF (reference sequence). The CDR3 totals 14 residues. CDR3 region: CATSHQVTGYGYTF. The CDR3 nucleotides read TGTGCCACCAGCCACCAGGTAACGGGCTATGGCTACACCTTC.

In this sample, this clonotype turned up many times. The chain has TRBV5-6 and TRBJ2-2; D not certain. V was clipped by 0 bases and J by 4 bases, with 4 bases between them. The CDR3 is 13 amino acids. Germline CDR1 is SGHDT and CDR2 is YYEEEE. CDR3 loop: CASSLVSTGELFF. CDR3 coding DNA: TGTGCCAGCAGCTTGGTGAGCACCGGGGAGCTGTTTTTT.

Only a few counts were recorded for this clonotype. The chain carries TRBV3-1 and TRBJ2-1, with D perhaps TRBD1 or TRBD2 (5 bases each). This CDR3 comprises 13 residues. From germline, CDR1 is LGHDT and CDR2 YNNKEL (reference sequence). Trimming cost V 0 bases and J 10 bases, with 10 bases left between them. CDR3 residues: CASSQDSREEQFF. In nucleotides, the CDR3 is TGTGCCAGCAGCCAAGACAGCAGGGAGGAGCAGTTCTTC.

This chain connects TRBV7-3 to TRBJ1-4, with D possibly TRBD1 on 5 matching bases. CDR1 SGHTA and CDR2 FQGTGA come from the germline V gene. The CDR3 extends over 15 amino acids. V lost 4 bases to trimming and J lost 8 bases, with 17 bases between them. This chain's CDR3 is CASSSGRVKGEKLFF. The CDR3 DNA reads as TGTGCCAGCAGCTCAGGGAGAGTTAAGGGAGAAAAACTGTTTTTT.

Of note for this clonotype: A read error may account for a junction end that differs from germline. The gene calls are TRBV7-8 and TRBJ2-7; D unclear. The CDR3 is 13 residues long. Germline V CDR1 and CDR2: SGHVS, FQNEAQ. For the CDR3, the DNA is TGTGCCATCAGCTTGGTAATTGGTGACGAGCAGTACTTC. Amino acids: CAISLVIGDEQYF.

The chain couples TRBV6-5 to TRBJ2-3, with D perhaps matching TRBD2 (7 bases). Germline-derived CDR1 and CDR2 are MNHEY and SVGAGI. The CDR3 has 16 residues. V was cut by 4 bases and J by 5 bases, with 19 bases left in between. CDR3 region: CASSFLAGAGEDTQYF. The CDR3 region has the DNA TGTGCCAGCAGTTTTCTTGCGGGGGCTGGGGAAGATACGCAGTATTTT.

Only a few counts were recorded for this clonotype. The chain combines TRBV2 with TRBJ2-5; 9 bases map to TRBD2. V shed 8 bases, J shed 5 bases, and the junction held 12 bases outside the gene matches. The CDR3 consists of 15 residues. Germline-derived CDR1 and CDR2 are SNHLY and FYNNEI. The CDR3 loop reads CASGASGEAAETQYF. The CDR3 bases are TGTGCCAGCGGGGCTAGCGGGGAGGCTGCGGAGACCCAGTACTTC.

The sample holds many counts of this clonotype. The chain combines TRBV10-3 with TRBJ2-1; 8 bases map to TRBD1. The J segment lost 5 bases and the V segment lost 4 bases, leaving 13 bases of the junction unmatched. The CDR3 is 17 amino acids. The germline gives CDR1 ENHRY, CDR2 SYGVKD. In nucleotides, the CDR3 is TGTGCCATCAGTGCTGGACCCGGACAGGGAAAGGACAATGAGCAGTTCTTC. Protein product: CAISAGPGQGKDNEQFF.

This clonotype was recorded many times. This chain uses TRBV20-1 with TRBJ2-3, with 8 bases aligning to TRBD1. With 4 bases clipped from V and 2 bases from J, the junction kept 8 bases outside the gene matches. Looked up from germline, CDR1 is DFQATT and CDR2 is SNEGSKA (reference sequence). The CDR3 runs 15 residues. The CDR3 bases are TGCAGTGCTACCCCTCAACAGGGGGTCACAGATACGCAGTATTTT. This codes for CSATPQQGVTDTQYF.

This chain joins TRBV5-1 and TRBJ1-3; possible D gene TRBD1, 5 bases. CDR1 and CDR2 (germline): SGHRS, YFSETQ. The CDR3 extends over 14 amino acids. Trimming took 0 bases from V and 2 from J, leaving 6 bases between them. The CDR3 DNA follows: TGCGCCAGCAGCTTGGAGGGACCTGGAAACACCATATATTTT. As protein: CASSLEGPGNTIYF.

A few counts support this clonotype. The chain joins TRBV29-1 to TRBJ2-7; 7 nucleotides agree with TRBD1. CDR3 length: 14 residues. Germline lookup yields CDR1 SQVTM and CDR2 ANQGSEA. As DNA, the CDR3 is TGCAGTATACTAATGGGGGACAGCTCCTACGAGCAGTACTTC. Residues: CSILMGDSSYEQYF.

There are a few counts of this clonotype. The chain recombines TRBV10-3 with TRBJ1-1; a weak D match, TRBD1 (6 bases). Deletions cut 7 bases from V and 4 bases from J, with 10 bases between. CDR3 length: 12 residues. Germline V gives CDR1 ENHRY, CDR2 SYGVKD. CDR3 residues: CAINGRGTEAFF. The CDR3 DNA sequence: TGTGCCATCAATGGCAGGGGCACTGAAGCTTTCTTT.

Many counts were recorded for this clonotype. This chain uses TRBV5-1 with TRBJ2-5; 9 nucleotides line up with TRBD2. Germline CDR1 is SGHRS and CDR2 is YFSETQ. This CDR3 has 15 residues. Germline trimming cut 0 bases from V and 3 bases from J; bases unmatched to any gene: 3. This CDR3 is CASSLGLAAKETQYF. CDR3 DNA sequence: TGCGCCAGCAGCTTGGGACTAGCGGCAAAAGAGACCCAGTACTTC. Full variable domain (rest looked up from reference TRBV5-1 and TRBJ2-5): KAGVTQTPRYLIKTRGQQVTLSCSPISGHRSVSWYQQTPGQGLQFLFEYFSETQRNKGNFPGRFSGRQFSNSRSEMNVSTLELGDSALYLCASSLGLAAKETQYFGPGTRLLVL.

The rearrangement uses TRBV7-9 and TRBJ2-2, with 10 bases matching TRBD1. V shed 2 bases and J 6 bases; nucleotides not matched to a gene: 9. The CDR3 spans 17 residues. Germline values: CDR1 SEHNR, CDR2 FQNEAQ (reference sequence). DNA for the CDR3: TGTGCCAGCAGCTTATACCGTGGACAGGGGGTTTCCGGGGAGCTGTTTTTT. This encodes CASSLYRGQGVSGELFF.

This clonotype has more than one count but fewer than ten. This chain connects TRBV18 to TRBJ1-4; D gene unclear. V shed 2 bases and J shed 7 bases, with 14 bases lying between them. Germline loops: CDR1 KGHSH, CDR2 LQKENI. This CDR3 comprises 15 residues. CDR3 loop: CASSPTSGVSEKLFF. In DNA, the CDR3 is TGTGCCAGCTCACCAACCTCCGGGGTTAGTGAAAAACTGTTTTTT.

This clonotype came up a few times. V is TRBV5-6 and J is TRBJ2-5; D possibly corresponds to TRBD2 (5 bases). V was trimmed by 4 bases and J by 4 bases, leaving 11 bases between them. CDR3 length equals 13 residues. Germline loops: CDR1 SGHDT, CDR2 YYEEEE. The CDR3 loop is CASSRTSGETQYF. The CDR3 DNA is TGTGCCAGCAGCCGGACCAGCGGAGAGACCCAGTACTTC.